This is a list of T cell receptor beta chains from one sample in a study of response to subunit inactivated influenza vaccine. In TCRdb, the RT-PCR reads were re-called with MiXCR into one record per CDR3 protein. The sample carries 650,000 to 800,000 distinct CDR3 sequences, approximately 17% recorded once. Sequencing used PBMCs from blood, obtained around 5 days after vaccination. Source of these receptors: a man in his fifties who received an inactivated influenza vaccine. The CDR3 runs from the conserved cysteine through the conserved F or W. Fields, in order: CDR3 protein, CDR3 DNA, J gene, clone size, V gene, D gene. D genes are given only for firm matches. A clone size is listed for some rows: how often the clone was seen (once, few, many), or a class if it is expanded.

CDR3aa: CATSRDPLRGTLSQYF
CDR3nt: TGTGCCACCAGCAGAGATCCACTTCGGGGAACTCTATCGCAGTATTTT
j_gene: TRBJ2-3
abundance: NA
v_gene: TRBV15
d_gene: NA

CDR3aa: CASSLEGKGTDTQYF
CDR3nt: TGTGCCAGCAGCTTGGAGGGGAAAGGCACAGATACGCAGTATTTT
j_gene: TRBJ2-3
abundance: NA
v_gene: TRBV5-5
d_gene: NA

CDR3aa: CSATGTGAYQETQYF
CDR3nt: TGCAGTGCCACCGGGACAGGGGCTTATCAAGAGACCCAGTACTTC
j_gene: TRBJ2-5
abundance: many
v_gene: TRBV20-1
d_gene: TRBD1

CDR3aa: CASSHEPKNIQYF
CDR3nt: TGTGCCAGCAGCCACGAGCCCAAAAACATTCAGTACTTC
j_gene: TRBJ2-4
abundance: NA
v_gene: TRBV6-2/TRBV6-3
d_gene: NA

CDR3aa: CAINEEGARMPTDTQYF
CDR3nt: TGTGCCATCAATGAAGAGGGGGCGCGGATGCCCACAGATACGCAGTATTTT
j_gene: TRBJ2-3
abundance: many
v_gene: TRBV10-3
d_gene: TRBD1

CDR3aa: CSARGSYETNGYTF
CDR3nt: TGCAGTGCTAGAGGGAGCTACGAGACGAATGGCTACACCTTC
j_gene: TRBJ1-2
abundance: once
v_gene: TRBV20-1
d_gene: NA

CDR3aa: CASSRTSEYNEQFF
CDR3nt: TGTGCCAGCAGCCGAACTAGCGAGTACAATGAGCAGTTCTTC
j_gene: TRBJ2-1
abundance: NA
v_gene: TRBV14
d_gene: TRBD2

CDR3aa: CASSANLASYNEQFF
CDR3nt: TGTGCCAGCAGTGCGAACCTAGCGTCCTACAATGAGCAGTTCTTC
j_gene: TRBJ2-1
abundance: NA
v_gene: TRBV6-1
d_gene: NA

CDR3aa: CSVLPGALNTQYF
CDR3nt: TGCAGCGTTCTACCGGGAGCGTTAAATACGCAGTATTTT
j_gene: TRBJ2-3
abundance: few
v_gene: TRBV29-1
d_gene: NA

CDR3aa: CASSSPGQGVKFF
CDR3nt: TGTGCCAGCAGCTCCCCGGGACAGGGGGTAAAGTTCTTC
j_gene: TRBJ2-1
abundance: few
v_gene: TRBV7-2
d_gene: TRBD1

CDR3aa: CASREGSNYNEQFF
CDR3nt: TGTGCCAGCAGAGAGGGGAGTAACTACAATGAGCAGTTCTTC
j_gene: TRBJ2-1
abundance: NA
v_gene: TRBV6-2/TRBV6-3
d_gene: NA

CDR3aa: CASSLGQRKNTEAFF
CDR3nt: TGCGCCAGCAGCTTGGGACAGAGGAAGAACACTGAAGCTTTCTTT
j_gene: TRBJ1-1
abundance: few
v_gene: TRBV5-1
d_gene: NA

CDR3aa: CASSLVAGTVTGELFF
CDR3nt: TGTGCCAGCAGCTTAGTGGCAGGAACCGTTACCGGGGAGCTGTTTTTT
j_gene: TRBJ2-2
abundance: few
v_gene: TRBV11-2
d_gene: NA

CDR3aa: CASSFTSGNEQFF
CDR3nt: TGTGCCAGCAGCTTTACTAGCGGCAATGAGCAGTTCTTC
j_gene: TRBJ2-1
abundance: NA
v_gene: TRBV7-9
d_gene: TRBD2

CDR3aa: CASSQDLARPNNEQFF
CDR3nt: TGTGCCAGCAGTCAGGATCTAGCCCGGCCAAACAATGAGCAGTTCTTC
j_gene: TRBJ2-1
abundance: many
v_gene: TRBV12-3/TRBV12-4
d_gene: NA

CDR3aa: CASSSPGTGELFF
CDR3nt: TGTGCCAGCAGTTCCCCGGGCACCGGGGAGCTGTTTTTT
j_gene: TRBJ2-2
abundance: few
v_gene: TRBV12-3/TRBV12-4
d_gene: NA

CDR3aa: CASSEYGDNQPQHF
CDR3nt: TGTGCCAGCAGTGAATATGGGGACAATCAGCCCCAGCATTTT
j_gene: TRBJ1-5
abundance: NA
v_gene: TRBV25-1
d_gene: NA

CDR3aa: CASSQYPTSGRASIQYF
CDR3nt: TGCGCCAGCAGCCAATATCCGACTAGCGGGAGGGCGAGCATTCAGTACTTC
j_gene: TRBJ2-4
abundance: few
v_gene: TRBV4-3
d_gene: TRBD2

CDR3aa: CASSSGLGGPKTYEQYF
CDR3nt: TGTGCCAGCAGTTCGGGCCTGGGGGGGCCTAAAACCTACGAGCAGTACTTC
j_gene: TRBJ2-7
abundance: NA
v_gene: TRBV6-2/TRBV6-3
d_gene: NA

CDR3aa: CASSPGASYEQYF
CDR3nt: TGCGCCAGCAGCCCTGGGGCCTCCTACGAGCAGTACTTC
j_gene: TRBJ2-7
abundance: few
v_gene: TRBV10-1
d_gene: NA

CDR3aa: CASSLQGASVEQYF
CDR3nt: TGTGCCAGCAGCTTGCAGGGTGCCTCGGTCGAGCAGTACTTC
j_gene: TRBJ2-7
abundance: NA
v_gene: TRBV7-9
d_gene: NA

CDR3aa: CSARDGIAGGRINEQFF
CDR3nt: TGCAGTGCTAGAGATGGGATAGCGGGGGGGCGTATCAATGAGCAGTTCTTC
j_gene: TRBJ2-1
abundance: few
v_gene: TRBV20-1
d_gene: TRBD2

CDR3aa: CASSLLGTDYEQYF
CDR3nt: TGCGCCAGCAGCTTACTCGGGACCGACTACGAGCAGTACTTC
j_gene: TRBJ2-7
abundance: few
v_gene: TRBV5-1
d_gene: NA

CDR3aa: CASSYGFSGISYEQYF
CDR3nt: TGCGCCAGCAGCTACGGTTTTAGCGGGATTTCCTACGAGCAGTACTTC
j_gene: TRBJ2-7
abundance: few
v_gene: TRBV5-1
d_gene: TRBD2

CDR3aa: CASSQGVGALMDGYTF
CDR3nt: TGCGCCAGCAGCCAAGGGGTCGGGGCGCTAATGGATGGCTACACCTTC
j_gene: TRBJ1-2
abundance: few
v_gene: TRBV4-3
d_gene: NA

CDR3aa: CASSLSASGSNEQFF
CDR3nt: TGTGCCAGCAGTTTATCGGCTAGCGGGAGCAATGAGCAGTTCTTC
j_gene: TRBJ2-1
abundance: few
v_gene: TRBV12-3/TRBV12-4
d_gene: TRBD2

CDR3aa: CSARDWAANTGELFF
CDR3nt: TGCAGTGCTAGAGATTGGGCAGCGAACACCGGGGAGCTGTTTTTT
j_gene: TRBJ2-2
abundance: NA
v_gene: TRBV20-1
d_gene: NA

CDR3aa: CASKVQGTSEKLFF
CDR3nt: TGTGCCAGCAAAGTCCAGGGCACGAGTGAAAAACTGTTTTTT
j_gene: TRBJ1-4
abundance: NA
v_gene: TRBV27
d_gene: NA

CDR3aa: CSARVLAGRTDTQYF
CDR3nt: TGCAGTGCTAGAGTCCTAGCGGGGAGAACAGATACGCAGTATTTT
j_gene: TRBJ2-3
abundance: many
v_gene: TRBV20-1
d_gene: TRBD2